This record concerns one T cell receptor beta chain sequence. Its binding antigen is unknown. It has no much larger one-base neighbor in the sample; base qualities were not kept. The entry originates in a study of blood T cell repertoires in COVID-19 (TCRdb year 2020). For the wider study: Samples covering the acute and convalescent phases of COVID-19 were provided by collaborators in the United States, Italy and Spain. The material from the prospective study consisted of cDNA or gDNA derived from T cells, B-cell-depleted T cells, or PBMCs. The dataset comprised deeply sampled blood TCRbeta repertoires from subjects exposed to, actively infected with, or recovered from COVID-19. The repertoires were made available in a free public database intended to serve as a resource for research on the immune response to SARS-CoV-2. Samples came from the ongoing ImmuneRACE study (first 160 participants) plus 1,254 subjects from 6 global collaborators. Nearly every sample came with metadata listing a de-identified subject ID, COVID-19 status, age in years and sex. Where available, HLA class I and class II types were obtained from metadata supplied by the sample provider rather than from assay-based typing.

Samples from volunteer blood donors who had recovered from COVID-19 were contributed by a second Seattle source. Whole blood was collected in K2EDTA tubes by collaborating institutions according to the institutions' own protocols. For TCRbeta analysis, collaborators shipped samples as frozen whole blood, isolated PBMCs, or DNA extracted from either of those sample types. TCRbeta CDR3 regions were amplified from genomic DNA by means of the immunoSEQ Assay, a bias-controlled multiplex PCR. The authors' analysis ran thus. Within the assay, amplification of reference gene primers was used to estimate how many nucleated cells each sample contained. To quantify the absolute abundance of each unique TCRbeta CDR3 rearrangement, sequence reads were collapsed and filtered. For each sample, productive Simpson clonality was calculated by taking the square root of Simpson's diversity index across productive rearrangements. TCRdb took this table from immuneACCESS and kept in-frame rearrangements with V and J called. Such tables lack part of the clones; where checked against another copy, unresolved V genes explain under half of the gap, and the rest is unexplained. That table gives V, J and clone size, and the DNA gave D and trimming. The sample table contains about 180,000 clones; only one count was recorded for about 89% of them. The ten biggest clones cover under 2% of the sample.

Summary of the overall study and its limitations: The quantity of clinical and demographic metadata differed by source and by participant and was supplied without curation.

The cysteine opens and the phenylalanine closes a CDR3 of 11 amino acids. The DNA shown is the 33-base CDR3, in frame from base 1. The germline V gene (reference sequence) gives CDR1 as LNHDA and CDR2 as SQIVND. V ends up 7 bases short and J 7 bases short, with an unmatched junction base count of 2. Input material: peripheral blood. The clonotype originates from a man between 18 and 29 years old who had recovered from COVID-19. In this chain, TRBV19 is recombined with TRBJ1-2, with TRBD1 identical over 8 junction bases. This receptor carries the CDR3 CASTRGLGYTF. The sequenced DNA is TGTGCCAGTACCAGGGGGCTTGGCTACACCTTC.